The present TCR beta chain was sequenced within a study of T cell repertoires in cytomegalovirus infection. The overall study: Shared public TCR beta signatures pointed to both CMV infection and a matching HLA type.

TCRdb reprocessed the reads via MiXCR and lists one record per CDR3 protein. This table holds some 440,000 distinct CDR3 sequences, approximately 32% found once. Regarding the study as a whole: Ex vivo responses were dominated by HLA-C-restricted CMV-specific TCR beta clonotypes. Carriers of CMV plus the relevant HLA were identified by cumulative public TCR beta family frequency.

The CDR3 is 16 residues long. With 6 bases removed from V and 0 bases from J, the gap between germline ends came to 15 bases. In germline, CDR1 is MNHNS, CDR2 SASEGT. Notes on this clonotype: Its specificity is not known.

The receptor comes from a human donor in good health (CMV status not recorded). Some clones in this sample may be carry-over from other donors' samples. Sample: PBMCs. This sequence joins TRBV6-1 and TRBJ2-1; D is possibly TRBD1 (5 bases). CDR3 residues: CASRNGQTNSYNEQFF. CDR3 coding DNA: TGTGCCAGCAGGAACGGACAAACCAACTCCTACAATGAGCAGTTCTTC.